This TCR beta chain derives from a study of T cell responses to AZD1222 COVID-19 vaccine. TCRdb's copy holds only in-frame clones and misses some; the assay was immunoSEQ multiplex PCR. The repertoire holds about 120,000 clones, with more than 65% as singletons. The CDR3 consists of 16 residues. Germline CDR1 and CDR2: SGHKS and YYEKEE (reference sequence). The ends were cut back, 4 bases at V and 0 bases at J, with 14 bases in the middle. Findings and limits, study-wide: Reports say nearly half of spike-specific TCRs go after unmutated variant regions. At baseline, just a handful of AZD1222 recipients tested seropositive. Donors were chiefly white British, with a greater number of females, and clonal diversity was perhaps underestimated. Spike-wide vaccine-associated CD4 TCRs dominated at 160-218 and 743-854.

To note about this clone: Its antigen is unknown.

The chain recombines TRBV5-5 with TRBJ2-1, with a possible D match to TRBD2 (5 bases). The origin of this receptor is an adult in good health. The material sequenced was peripheral blood, taken on day 0 of AZD1222 vaccination. The CDR3 DNA sequence: TGTGCCAGCAGCCGGCGGGTAGCAAGCTCCTACAATGAGCAGTTCTTC. Amino acid sequence: CASSRRVASSYNEQFF.